A single sample gave rise to the 24 T cell receptor beta chains below, sequenced in a study of cytomegalovirus exposure and HLA in healthy donors. With 60 Vbeta and 13 Jbeta primers, the PCR was carried out. The data were produced by immunoSEQ multiplex PCR, yet TCRdb's version contains in-frame clones alone and is incomplete. The table has tens of thousands of clones, approximately 66% seen once. The sequenced material came from PBMCs. These receptors came from a male donor in good health and CMV-seropositive.

The rearrangement joins TRBV27 to TRBJ1-6; D unresolved. The V gene's germline CDR1 is MNHEY and CDR2 SMNVEV (reference sequence). V was clipped by 6 bases and J by 6 bases, with 9 bases between them. This CDR3 has 13 amino acids. CDR3 bases: TGTGCCAGCAGGATACAGCCTAATTCACCCCTCCACTTT. The encoded protein is CASRIQPNSPLHF.

This chain links TRBV5-4 with TRBJ1-2; 9 nucleotides align to TRBD1. CDR3 length: 15 residues. Per germline, CDR1 SGHNT and CDR2 YYREEE (reference sequence). After removal of 6 bases from V and 8 bases from J, the junction contained 14 bases not matched to a gene. The CDR3 DNA reads as TGTGCCAGCACCTTACCCCGACAGGGGGTAAACGGCTACACCTTC. This encodes CASTLPRQGVNGYTF.

This clone was counted once. This sequence joins TRBV30 and TRBJ2-1; 8 positions agree with TRBD2. The germline V gene encodes CDR1 GTSNPN and CDR2 SVGIG (reference sequence). CDR3 length: 15 amino acids. J gave up 4 bases and V 0 bases, and 5 bases lay outside the gene matches. CDR3 protein: CAWSVLAGTYNEQFF. The CDR3, as DNA: TGTGCCTGGAGTGTTTTAGCGGGAACGTACAATGAGCAGTTCTTC.

J is TRBJ1-4 and V is TRBV5-4; TRBD1 might be the D (6 bases). Trimming took off 7 bases at V and 8 bases at J, with 15 bases between the two ends. The CDR3 has 13 amino acids. Per the germline V gene, CDR1 is SGHNT and CDR2 is YYREEE (reference sequence). CDR3 sequence: CASRLRGGEKLFF. The CDR3 DNA reads as TGTGCCAGCCGACTACGAGGGGGAGAAAAACTGTTTTTT.

There are a few counts of this clone. The CDR3 loop reads CASSLGQGYIQPQHF. CDR3 in DNA: TGTGCCAGCAGCCTTGGACAGGGGTACATTCAGCCCCAGCATTTT. V usage is TRBV7-2 and J usage is TRBJ1-5; the match to TRBD1 covers 9 bases. The CDR3 has 15 amino acids. Unmatched junction bases numbered 8, after V lost 5 bases and J lost 6 bases. Germline CDR1 reads SGHTA; CDR2 reads FQGNSA.

This clone was picked up many times. The chain joins TRBV6-1 to TRBJ2-7, with 7 nucleotides matching TRBD2. This CDR3 comprises 15 residues. Germline CDR1 is MNHNS and CDR2 is SASEGT. The junction had 7 bases not matched to a gene; V was cut back by 0 bases and J by 5 bases. CDR3: CASSEARGRVDEQYF. The CDR3 nucleotides are TGTGCCAGCAGTGAAGCGCGGGGGAGGGTAGACGAGCAGTACTTC.

This chain links TRBV5-1 with TRBJ2-3; perhaps TRBD1 as D (6 bases). Trimming removed 0 bases at V and 4 bases at J, with 15 bases between. CDR1 and CDR2 from the germline V gene are SGHRS and YFSETQ. The CDR3 runs to 16 residues. The CDR3 protein is CASSLESGAQADTQYF. CDR3 DNA sequence: TGCGCCAGCAGCTTGGAATCAGGGGCGCAAGCAGATACGCAGTATTTT.

This clone was counted a few times. The gene calls are TRBV25-1 and TRBJ1-4; 8 nucleotides match TRBD1. Germline loops: CDR1 MGHDK, CDR2 SYGVNS. Trimming removed 0 bases from V and 3 bases from J; junction bases left unmatched: 3. CDR3 size: 16 residues. The CDR3, as DNA: TGTGCCAGCAGTGAATATACAGGGGGAGCTAATGAAAAACTGTTTTTT. Amino acids: CASSEYTGGANEKLFF. Using reference TRBV25-1 and TRBJ1-4 for the parts outside the CDR3, the full variable domain is EADIYQTPRYLVIGTGKKITLECSQTMGHDKMYWYQQDPGMELHLIHYSYGVNSTEKGDLSSESTVSRIRTEHFPLTLESARPSHTSQYLCASSEYTGGANEKLFFGSGTQLSVL.

V and J are TRBV27 and TRBJ2-1; D is unresolved. Germline values: CDR1 MNHEY, CDR2 SMNVEV (reference sequence). V was pared by 5 bases and J by 5 bases, with 7 bases between. CDR3 length equals 12 residues. The CDR3 region has the DNA TGTGCCAGCAGTCTGAGAGACAATGAGCAGTTCTTC. Its protein is CASSLRDNEQFF.

The chain couples TRBV6-4 to TRBJ2-2; D is undetermined. From germline, CDR1 is MRHNA and CDR2 SNTAGT. V lost 5 bases, J lost 0 bases, and 10 bases lay in between. The CDR3 runs 15 residues. The CDR3 nucleotides are TGTGCCAGCAGTCAGGAACCCGCGAACACCGGGGAGCTGTTTTTT. This translates into CASSQEPANTGELFF.

This clone was seen a single time. The V and J genes are TRBV2 and TRBJ1-2; TRBD1 matches 9 bases. The junction had 11 bases not matched to a gene; V was cut back by 10 bases and J by 8 bases. This CDR3 region has 13 residues. CDR1 SNHLY and CDR2 FYNNEI come from the germline V gene. The chain's CDR3 is CATRIQGAGGYTF. The CDR3 nucleotides read TGTGCCACCCGAATACAGGGGGCGGGGGGCTACACCTTC.

This chain connects TRBV5-1 to TRBJ1-2; 7 bases map to TRBD1. This CDR3 region has 14 residues. The trim removed 0 bases at V and 4 bases at J, leaving 3 bases unmatched. CDR1 and CDR2 from the germline V gene are SGHRS and YFSETQ. In nucleotides, the CDR3 is TGCGCCAGCAGCTTGGAGGGGACAGCCTATGGCTACACCTTC. It is translated as CASSLEGTAYGYTF.

This sequence joins TRBV7-2 and TRBJ2-3; 14 nucleotides align to TRBD2. CDR3 length: 18 amino acids. With V trimmed by 1 base and J by 0 bases, 3 bases remained unmatched. Per the germline V gene, CDR1 is SGHTA and CDR2 is FQGNSA. The CDR3 reads CASSLGTSGGPSTDTQYF. Written as DNA, the CDR3 is TGTGCCAGCAGCTTAGGGACTAGCGGGGGGCCCAGCACAGATACGCAGTATTTT.

In its sample, this clone was seen a few times. This sequence joins TRBV19 and TRBJ1-1, with D possibly being TRBD1 (6 bases). CDR3 length: 15 residues. The germline V gene has CDR1 LNHDA and CDR2 SQIVND (reference sequence). V was trimmed by 10 bases and J by 1 base, leaving 19 bases between them. The CDR3 spells CATEVGALPNTEAFF. The CDR3 DNA reads as TGTGCCACCGAGGTGGGGGCCCTCCCGAACACTGAAGCTTTCTTT.

This clone has just a few counts. The V gene is TRBV5-4, the J gene TRBJ1-2; tentatively, D is TRBD1 (5 bases). Deletions cut 0 bases from V and 3 bases from J, with 9 bases between. Germline CDR1 SGHNT, CDR2 YYREEE (reference sequence). This CDR3 has 14 amino acids. This CDR3 reads CASSLEARDYGYTF. Written as DNA, the CDR3 is TGTGCCAGCAGCTTGGAGGCCAGGGACTATGGCTACACCTTC. The variable domain in full, with the rest retrieved from reference TRBV5-4 and TRBJ1-2, is ETGVTQSPTHLIKTRGQQVTLRCSSQSGHNTVSWYQQALGQGPQFIFQYYREEENGRGNFPPRFSGLQFPNYSSELNVNALELDDSALYLCASSLEARDYGYTFGSGTRLTVV.

The chain uses TRBV18 and TRBJ1-5, with D tentatively TRBD1 (6 bases). The germline V gene encodes CDR1 KGHSH and CDR2 LQKENI. The CDR3 length is 16 residues. V dropped 2 bases and J dropped 3 bases, with 14 bases sitting between them. The CDR3 is CASSPGQPSVNQPQHF. The CDR3 bases are TGTGCCAGCTCACCAGGACAGCCCTCCGTCAATCAGCCCCAGCATTTT.

The genes are TRBV11-2 and TRBJ2-2, with TRBD1 matching over 7 bases. CDR1 is SGHAT, CDR2 FQNNGV, per germline. Trimming took 4 bases from V and 4 from J; bases not matched to a gene: 3. This CDR3 contains 14 residues. CDR3 DNA: TGTGCCAGCAGCTACGGACAGGCCACCGGGGAGCTGTTTTTT. Translation: CASSYGQATGELFF.

The gene calls are TRBV6-1 and TRBJ2-3; 8 bases match TRBD1. CDR3 length equals 13 residues. Germline trimming cut 4 bases from V and 6 bases from J; bases unmatched to any gene: 3. Germline V gene data show CDR1 as MNHNS and CDR2 as SASEGT. CDR3 loop: CASSVTGVDTQYF. The CDR3, as DNA: TGTGCCAGCAGTGTGACAGGGGTCGATACGCAGTATTTT.

The V and J genes are TRBV7-9 and TRBJ1-2, with D possibly TRBD1 on 6 matching bases. The CDR3 loop spans 14 amino acids. Trimming took 3 bases from V and 4 from J, leaving 12 bases between them. Looked up from germline, CDR1 is SEHNR and CDR2 is FQNEAQ (reference sequence). In nucleotides, the CDR3 is TGTGCCAGCAGCTTCCCGACAGGATCCTATGGCTACACCTTC. As protein: CASSFPTGSYGYTF.

The gene calls are TRBV9 and TRBJ1-2, with D maybe TRBD1 (5 bases). Trimming stripped 4 bases from V and 6 bases from J, with 19 bases between. The CDR3 contains 15 residues. Per germline, CDR1 SGDLS and CDR2 YYNGEE. Here the CDR3 DNA reads TGTGCCAGCAGCATATCCTCAGGGATCTCCGATGGCTACACCTTC. This gives the protein CASSISSGISDGYTF.

This chain joins TRBV6-5 and TRBJ2-1, with D perhaps matching TRBD1 (6 bases). Germline CDR1 is MNHEY and CDR2 is SVGAGI. Trimming removed 0 bases at V and 5 bases at J, with 8 bases between. CDR3 length equals 14 residues. CDR3: CASSYSGTNNEQFF. In DNA, the CDR3 is TGTGCCAGCAGTTACTCTGGGACAAACAATGAGCAGTTCTTC.

This clone was detected once. The CDR3 DNA sequence: TGTGCCAGCTCATCATCCCAGGGGGAGACAGATACGCAGTATTTT. Its translation: CASSSSQGETDTQYF. J is TRBJ2-3 and V is TRBV18; the match to TRBD1 covers 7 bases. Germline trimming cut 5 bases from V and 3 bases from J; bases unmatched to any gene: 8. Looked up from germline, CDR1 is KGHSH and CDR2 is LQKENI. This CDR3 is 15 amino acids long. Variable domain in full (rest from reference TRBV18 and TRBJ2-3): NAGVMQNPRHLVRRRGQEARLRCSPMKGHSHVYWYRQLPEEGLKFMVYLQKENIIDESGMPKERFSAEFPKEGPSILRIQQVVRGDSAAYFCASSSSQGETDTQYFGPGTRLTVL.

This chain connects TRBV9 to TRBJ2-7; 11 bases are a match to TRBD2. This CDR3 contains 16 residues. After removal of 4 bases from V and 0 bases from J, the junction contained 6 bases not matched to a gene. In germline, CDR1 is SGDLS, CDR2 YYNGEE. DNA for the CDR3: TGTGCCAGCAGCCTGACTAGCGGGGATCTCTCCTACGAGCAGTACTTC. Translating gives CASSLTSGDLSYEQYF.

In this sample, this clone turned up a few times. Mismatch with germline at one junction end may stem from a read error. This chain joins TRBV5-1 and TRBJ2-1; TRBD2 agrees at 7 bases. The CDR3 contains 15 residues. Per germline, CDR1 SGHRS and CDR2 YFSETQ. Written as DNA, the CDR3 is TGCTCCAGCAGCTTGGGAGCGGGACGAGTAAATGAGCAGTTCTTC. Translating it yields CSSSLGAGRVNEQFF.